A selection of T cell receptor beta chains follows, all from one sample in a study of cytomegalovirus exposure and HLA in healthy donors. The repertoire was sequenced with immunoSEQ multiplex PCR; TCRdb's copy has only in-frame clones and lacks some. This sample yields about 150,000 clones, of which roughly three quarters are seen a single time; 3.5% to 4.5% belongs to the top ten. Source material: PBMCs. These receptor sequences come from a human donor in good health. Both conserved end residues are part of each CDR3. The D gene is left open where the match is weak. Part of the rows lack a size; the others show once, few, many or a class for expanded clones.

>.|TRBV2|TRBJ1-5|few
TGTGCCAGCAGTGAAGATTTGAGGCAGCCCCAGCATTTT
CASSEDLRQPQHF
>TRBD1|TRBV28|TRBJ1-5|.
TGTGCCAGCAGACACGGACAGGCTAATCAGCCCCAGCATTTT
CASRHGQANQPQHF
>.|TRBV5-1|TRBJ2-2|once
TGCGCCAGCAGCTTGGGGTCATCAGGGCCCGGGGAGCTGTTTTTT
CASSLGSSGPGELFF
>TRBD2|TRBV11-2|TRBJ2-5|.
TGTGCCAGCAGCTTAGGACTAGCCCCCAGCCAAGAGACCCAGTACTTC
CASSLGLAPSQETQYF
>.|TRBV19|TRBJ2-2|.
TGTGCCAGTAGTATCTCAGGGGAGAGCGGGGAGCTGTTTTTT
CASSISGESGELFF
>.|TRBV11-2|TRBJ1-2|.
TGTGCCAGCAGCTTAAGCCGACAGGTAACCTATGGCTACACCTTC
CASSLSRQVTYGYTF
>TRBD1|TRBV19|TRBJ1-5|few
TGTGCCACTACAGGGGACCTGGGGCAGCCCCAGCATTTT
CATTGDLGQPQHF
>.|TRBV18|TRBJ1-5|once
TGTGCCAGCTCACCAGTTGGCGGAGGGCGAAGCAATCAGCCCCAGCATTTT
CASSPVGGGRSNQPQHF
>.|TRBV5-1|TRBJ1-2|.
TGCGCCAGCAGCGTCGGGGGAGACGGCTACACCTTC
CASSVGGDGYTF
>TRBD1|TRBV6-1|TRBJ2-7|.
TGTGCCAGCAGTGAACAACCCGGGACAGAGAGCTACGAGCAGTACTTC
CASSEQPGTESYEQYF
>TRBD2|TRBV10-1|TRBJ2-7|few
TGCGCCAGCAGTGATGGGGCTAGCGGGAGCCACGAGCAGTACTTC
CASSDGASGSHEQYF
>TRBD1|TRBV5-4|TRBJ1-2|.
TGTGCCAGCAGCTTGGGGGACAGGGATGCTGGCTACACCTTC
CASSLGDRDAGYTF
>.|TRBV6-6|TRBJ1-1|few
TGTGCCAGCAGTTACATGAGCGGGAAAGAAGACACTGAAGCTTTCTTT
CASSYMSGKEDTEAFF
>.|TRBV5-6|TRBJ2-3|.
TGTGCCAGCAGCACCGTAAAAACAAGAAGCACAGATACGCAGTATTTT
CASSTVKTRSTDTQYF
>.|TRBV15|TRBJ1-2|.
TGTGCCACCAGTATCCCCCGGCGGAACTATGGCTACACCTTC
CATSIPRRNYGYTF
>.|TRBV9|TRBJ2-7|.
TGTGCCAGCAGCGTAACGCCTACCTACGAGCAGTACTTC
CASSVTPTYEQYF
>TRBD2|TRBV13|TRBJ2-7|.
TGTGCCAGCAGCTTAGGGGCGCGGGGGATTGGTTCCGAGCAGTACTTC
CASSLGARGIGSEQYF
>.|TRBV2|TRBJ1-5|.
TGTGCCAGCGGGGGGGGCGATCAGCCCCAGCATTTT
CASGGGDQPQHF
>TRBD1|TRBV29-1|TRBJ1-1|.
TGCAGCGTCCCCAAGTTGGGGGACAGGGACAACTTGAACACTGAAGCTTTCTTT
CSVPKLGDRDNLNTEAFF
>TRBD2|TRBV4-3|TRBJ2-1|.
TGCGCCAGCAGCCAAGAAGCGGGGTCCCTAATGAATGAGCAGTTCTTC
CASSQEAGSLMNEQFF
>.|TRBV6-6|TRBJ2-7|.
TGTGCCAGCAAGACAGATGGGGACACCTACGAGCAGTACTTC
CASKTDGDTYEQYF
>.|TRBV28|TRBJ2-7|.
TGTGCCACCCTAAGTCGGGGGTACGAGCAGTACTTC
CATLSRGYEQYF
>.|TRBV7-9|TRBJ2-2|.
TGTGCCAGCAGCTTCGTAGGGGAGCTGTTTTTT
CASSFVGELFF
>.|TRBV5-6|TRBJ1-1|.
TGTGCCAGCAGCTCAGCTTCCTCAGGTGGCTTGAACACTGAAGCTTTCTTT
CASSSASSGGLNTEAFF
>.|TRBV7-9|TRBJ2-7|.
TGTGCCAGCAGCTTAGGAACAGGGATCGGCGACGAGCAGTACTTC
CASSLGTGIGDEQYF
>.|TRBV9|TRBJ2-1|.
TGTGCCAGCAGCGACCGACTAGGAAGGTACAATGAGCAGTTCTTC
CASSDRLGRYNEQFF
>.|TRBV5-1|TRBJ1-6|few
TGCGCCAGCAGCTTGGATGGGAGCGGATCACCCCTCCACTTT
CASSLDGSGSPLHF
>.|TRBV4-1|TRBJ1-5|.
TGCGCCAGCAGTCAATCAGACGGAGTTTATCAGCCCCAGCATTTT
CASSQSDGVYQPQHF
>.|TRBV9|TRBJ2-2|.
TGTGCCAGCAGCGTATTATCCGGGGAGCTGTTTTTT
CASSVLSGELFF
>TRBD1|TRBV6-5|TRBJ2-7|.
TGTGCCAGCAGTTACTTTTCGGGACAGGCCATCTACGAGCAGTACTTC
CASSYFSGQAIYEQYF
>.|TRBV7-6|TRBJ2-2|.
TGTGCCAGCAGCTTAGGCCGAAGAGGCGTTGGGGAGCTGTTTTTT
CASSLGRRGVGELFF
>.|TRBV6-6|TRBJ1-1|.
TGTGCCAGCAGGACGAAGGGGCCGAACACTGAAGCTTTCTTT
CASRTKGPNTEAFF
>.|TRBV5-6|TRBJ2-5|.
TGTGCCAGCAGCCCCACAGGTCCACAAGAGACCCAGTACTTC
CASSPTGPQETQYF
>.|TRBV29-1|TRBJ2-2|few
TGCAGCGTTGTGGGGGGACTTACAGGGAACACCGGGGAGCTGTTTTTT
CSVVGGLTGNTGELFF
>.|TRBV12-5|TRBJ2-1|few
TGTGCTAGTGGTTTGGTACGGCTCGCGGACAGTGGGAATAATGAGCAGTTCTTC
CASGLVRLADSGNNEQFF
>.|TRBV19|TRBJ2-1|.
TGTGCCAGTAGTATCAAGGCTAGCCCCCTTAATGAGCAGTTCTTC
CASSIKASPLNEQFF
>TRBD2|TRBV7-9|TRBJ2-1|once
TGTGCCAGCAGCTTATCATCGGGACCGGGGGGTGAGCAGTTCTTC
CASSLSSGPGGEQFF
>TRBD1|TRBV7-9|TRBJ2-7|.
TGTGCCAGCAGCTTAGGCCCACGGGACAGTGCCTACGAGCAGTACTTC
CASSLGPRDSAYEQYF
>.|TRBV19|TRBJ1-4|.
TGTGCCAGTAGTCGCCCAGGCTTTAATGAAAAACTGTTTTTT
CASSRPGFNEKLFF
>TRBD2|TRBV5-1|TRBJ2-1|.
TGCGCCAGCAGCCTGACTAGCGGGGGGATGGCACATGAGCAGTTCTTC
CASSLTSGGMAHEQFF
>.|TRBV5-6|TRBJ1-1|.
TGTGCCAGTAGCCCGGGTAGGGGCCCACTGGCTTTCTTT
CASSPGRGPLAFF
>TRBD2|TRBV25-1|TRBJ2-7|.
TGTGCCAGCAGTAAATCTAGCGGGAGTAGGATCTACGAGCAGTACTTC
CASSKSSGSRIYEQYF
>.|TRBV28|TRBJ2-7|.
TGTGCCAGCAGGAGGCCCCTCACGGCCTACGAGCAGTACTTC
CASRRPLTAYEQYF